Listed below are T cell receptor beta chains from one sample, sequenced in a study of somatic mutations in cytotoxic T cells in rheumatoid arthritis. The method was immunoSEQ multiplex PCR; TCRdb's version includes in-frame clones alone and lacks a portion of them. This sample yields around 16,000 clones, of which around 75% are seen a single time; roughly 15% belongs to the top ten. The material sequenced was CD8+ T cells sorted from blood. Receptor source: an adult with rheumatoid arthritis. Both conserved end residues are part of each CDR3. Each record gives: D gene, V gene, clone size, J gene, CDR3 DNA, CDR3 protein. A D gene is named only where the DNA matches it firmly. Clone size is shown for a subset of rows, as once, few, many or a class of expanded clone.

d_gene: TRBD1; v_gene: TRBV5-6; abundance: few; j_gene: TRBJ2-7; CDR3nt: TGTGCCAGCAGCCCGGACAGGGGGAGCTCCTACGAGCAGTACTTC; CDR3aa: CASSPDRGSSYEQYF
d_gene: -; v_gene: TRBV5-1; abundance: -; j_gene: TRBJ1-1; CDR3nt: TGCGCCAGCAGCGAGGCCGAAACGGGGACTGAAGCTTTCTTT; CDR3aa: CASSEAETGTEAFF
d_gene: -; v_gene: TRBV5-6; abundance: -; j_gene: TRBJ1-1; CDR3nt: TGTGCCAGCAGCTTAATAAACACTGAAGCTTTCTTT; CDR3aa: CASSLINTEAFF
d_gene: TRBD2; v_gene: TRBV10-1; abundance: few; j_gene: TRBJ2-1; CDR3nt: TGCGCCAGCAGTGAGTTAGCTAGCGGGGGAGCCCAGTTTGCGTTCTTC; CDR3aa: CASSELASGGAQFAFF
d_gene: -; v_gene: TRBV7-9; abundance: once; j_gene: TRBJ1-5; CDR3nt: TGTGCCAGCAGCTTAGGTGCGGGTAGCAATCAGCCCCAGCATTTT; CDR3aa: CASSLGAGSNQPQHF
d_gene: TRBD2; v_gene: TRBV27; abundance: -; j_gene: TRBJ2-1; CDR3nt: TGTGCCAGCAGTTTAACCGGGACTAGCGGATACAATGAGCAGTTCTTC; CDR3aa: CASSLTGTSGYNEQFF
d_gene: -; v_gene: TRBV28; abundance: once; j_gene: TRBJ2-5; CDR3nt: TGTGCCAGCAGTCCTCCGGGAACCTTACAAGAGACCCAGTACTTC; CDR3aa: CASSPPGTLQETQYF
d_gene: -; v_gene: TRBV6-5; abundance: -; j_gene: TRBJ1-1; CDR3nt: TGTGCCAGCAGTTACTCTACGGGACTGGGCACTGAAGCTTTCTTT; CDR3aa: CASSYSTGLGTEAFF
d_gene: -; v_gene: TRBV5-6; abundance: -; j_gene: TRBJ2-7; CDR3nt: TGTGCCAGCAGCACGGCGGGCTACGAGCAGTACTTC; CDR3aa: CASSTAGYEQYF
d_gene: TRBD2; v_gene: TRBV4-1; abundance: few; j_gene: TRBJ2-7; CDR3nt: TGCGCCAGCAGCCAAGAGGGTGCGCTAGCGGGGGCCGAGCAGTACTTC; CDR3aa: CASSQEGALAGAEQYF
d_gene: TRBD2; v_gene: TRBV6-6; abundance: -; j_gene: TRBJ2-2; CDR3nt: TGTGCCAGCAGCATACGTAGCGGGGTCACCGGGGAGCTGTTTTTT; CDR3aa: CASSIRSGVTGELFF
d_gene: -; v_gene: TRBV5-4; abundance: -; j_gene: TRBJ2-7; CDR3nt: TGTGCCAGCAGCTGGTGGGGGGACACCTCCTACGAGCAGTACTTC; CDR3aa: CASSWWGDTSYEQYF
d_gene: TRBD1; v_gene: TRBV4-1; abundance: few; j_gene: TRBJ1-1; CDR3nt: TGCGCCAGCAGCCAAGGAGGGACAGGGGCAGACACTGAAGCTTTCTTT; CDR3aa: CASSQGGTGADTEAFF
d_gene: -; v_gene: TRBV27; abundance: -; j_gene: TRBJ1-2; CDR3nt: TGTGCCAGCAGTCCATATAAAGACAGCTACTATGGCTACACCTTC; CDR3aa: CASSPYKDSYYGYTF
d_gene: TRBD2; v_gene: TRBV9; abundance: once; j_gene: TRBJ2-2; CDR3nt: TGTGCCAGCAGCCTTATAGCGGGGGGCATTTTTTCGGCCGGGGAGCTGTTTTTT; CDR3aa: CASSLIAGGIFSAGELFF
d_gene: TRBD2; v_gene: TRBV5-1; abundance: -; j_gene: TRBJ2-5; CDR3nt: TGCGCCAGCAGCTGGAGTAGCGGGGGCTTACAAGAGACCCAGTACTTC; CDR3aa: CASSWSSGGLQETQYF
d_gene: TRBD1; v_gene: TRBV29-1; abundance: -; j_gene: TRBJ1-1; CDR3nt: TGCAGCGTTGAAGACCCGACAGGGACTAACACTGAAGCTTTCTTT; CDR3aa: CSVEDPTGTNTEAFF
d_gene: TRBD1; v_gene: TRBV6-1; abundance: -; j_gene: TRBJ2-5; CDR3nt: TGTGCCAGCAGTGTGGAGGACAGGCTCCAAGAGACCCAGTACTTC; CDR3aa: CASSVEDRLQETQYF
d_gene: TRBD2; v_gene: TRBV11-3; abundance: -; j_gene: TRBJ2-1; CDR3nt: TGTGCCAGCAGCTTAGCTAGCGGGATCTACAATGAGCAGTTCTTC; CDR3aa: CASSLASGIYNEQFF
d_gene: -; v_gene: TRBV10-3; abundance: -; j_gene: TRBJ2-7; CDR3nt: TGTGCCATCAGTGAGGAGGGCAGGTCCTACGAGCAGTACTTC; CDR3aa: CAISEEGRSYEQYF
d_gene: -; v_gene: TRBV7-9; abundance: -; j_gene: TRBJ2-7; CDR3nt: TGTGCCAGCAGCTTAGATAGGAGGGATCGGGAATCCTACGAGCAGTACTTC; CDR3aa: CASSLDRRDRESYEQYF
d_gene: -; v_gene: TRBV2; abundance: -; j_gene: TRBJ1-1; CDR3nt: TGTGCCAGCAGTGGTGGGACTTTGGGGAACACTGAAGCTTTCTTT; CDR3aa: CASSGGTLGNTEAFF
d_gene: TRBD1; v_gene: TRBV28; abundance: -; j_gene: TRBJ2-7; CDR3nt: TGTGCCAGCAGTTTATTTAGTCGGACAGGTGACGAGCAGTACTTC; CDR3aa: CASSLFSRTGDEQYF
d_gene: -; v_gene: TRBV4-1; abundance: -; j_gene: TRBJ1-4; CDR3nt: TGCGCCAGCAGCCATCTCTTACAGGAGAATGAAAAACTGTTTTTT; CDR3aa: CASSHLLQENEKLFF
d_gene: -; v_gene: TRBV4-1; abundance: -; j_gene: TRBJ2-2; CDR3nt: TGCGCCAGCAGCCAAGATTTGATCTCAGGGGCTGGCGGGGAGCTGTTTTTT; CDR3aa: CASSQDLISGAGGELFF
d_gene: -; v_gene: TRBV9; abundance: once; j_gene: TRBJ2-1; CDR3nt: TGTGCCAGCGGAGGGGGCGCGGGCAATGAGCAGTTCTTC; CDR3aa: CASGGGAGNEQFF